Listed below are T cell receptor beta chains from one sample, sequenced in a study of regulatory T cells in long-lasting Graves disease. TCRdb re-called the multiplex PCR reads through MiXCR, storing one row per CDR3 protein. The sample carries 620,000 or so distinct CDR3 sequences, 15% to 20% recorded once. The same sample was also used in a study of T cells in Graves' hyperthyroidism and ophthalmopathy.

Sequences were derived from peripheral blood mononuclear cells (PBMCs), sampled at new diagnosis, from a patient treated with antithyroid drugs. The source is a woman aged 30 to 39 with Graves disease. CDR3s include the opening cysteine and the closing phenylalanine or tryptophan. D genes are given only for firm matches. Expanded clones get a size class; other rows say once, few or many, or leave the size out.

>TRBV7-3|many|-|TRBJ2-7|14
CASSLRGGPYEQYF
TGTGCCAGCAGCTTGAGGGGAGGCCCCTACGAGCAGTACTTC
>TRBV28|-|TRBD1|TRBJ2-2|15
CASGIGQAHTGELFF
TGTGCCAGCGGGATTGGACAGGCCCACACCGGGGAGCTGTTTTTT
>TRBV7-8|many|-|TRBJ2-1|13
CASSLVKYNEQFF
TGTGCCAGCAGCTTAGTTAAGTACAATGAGCAGTTCTTC
>TRBV9|few|-|TRBJ2-1|12
CASRWQYNEQFF
TGTGCCAGCCGGTGGCAGTACAATGAGCAGTTCTTC
>TRBV6-2/TRBV6-3|many|-|TRBJ2-3|15
CASKRDGVAVNTQYF
TGTGCCAGTAAGAGAGATGGGGTAGCCGTGAATACGCAGTATTTT
>TRBV5-6|few|-|TRBJ1-1|16
CASSLGTPVKNTEAFF
TGTGCCAGCAGCCTGGGGACTCCGGTTAAAAACACTGAAGCTTTCTTT
>TRBV7-2|-|TRBD2|TRBJ2-3|13
CASKLAATDTQYF
TGTGCCAGCAAACTAGCGGCCACAGATACGCAGTATTTT
>TRBV5-1|many|TRBD2|TRBJ2-1|17
CASSLNTGTNAYNEQFF
TGCGCCAGCAGCCTCAATACCGGGACTAACGCCTACAATGAGCAGTTCTTC
>TRBV20-1|few|-|TRBJ2-6|15
CSARVWDAGANVLTF
TGCAGTGCTAGAGTGTGGGACGCAGGGGCCAACGTCCTGACTTTC
>TRBV28|few|-|TRBJ2-2|15
CASRKILVRTGELFF
TGTGCCAGCAGAAAAATACTAGTTCGCACCGGGGAGCTGTTTTTT
>TRBV28|-|TRBD1|TRBJ1-1|14
CASSGAGTATEAFF
TGTGCCAGCAGTGGGGCCGGGACAGCCACTGAAGCTTTCTTT
>TRBV28|few|TRBD2|TRBJ2-1|16
CASTVIAGGSYNERFF
TGTGCCAGCACTGTGATAGCGGGAGGGTCCTACAATGAGCGGTTCTTC
>TRBV28|many|-|TRBJ1-5|15
CASTRGEASNQPQHF
TGTGCCAGCACACGGGGAGAGGCCAGCAATCAGCCCCAGCATTTT
>TRBV5-1|few|TRBD1|TRBJ1-1|16
CASSLETDRDGTEAFF
TGCGCCAGCAGCTTGGAGACGGACAGGGACGGCACTGAAGCTTTCTTT
>TRBV24-1|many|-|TRBJ2-7|16
CATSDTSVSRSYEQYF
TGTGCCACCAGTGATACTTCAGTGTCACGCTCCTACGAGCAGTACTTC
>TRBV12-3/TRBV12-4|many|-|TRBJ2-7|16
CASSFFPLAGPREQYF
TGTGCCAGCAGTTTTTTTCCCCTTGCAGGGCCTCGTGAGCAGTACTTC